This TCR beta chain was identified in a study of T cell responses to AZD1222 COVID-19 vaccine. Germline V gives CDR1 ENHRY, CDR2 SYGVKD. V gave up 3 bases and J gave up 2 bases, with 11 bases separating them. The length of the CDR3 is 14 residues. The assay was immunoSEQ multiplex PCR, and TCRdb's table has in-frame clones only and misses some. The repertoire holds tens of thousands of clones, with roughly 81% as singletons. The origin of this receptor is an adult in good health. The starting material was peripheral blood, obtained on day 0 of AZD1222 vaccination. The rearrangement links TRBV10-3 to TRBJ2-7; D is perhaps TRBD1 (5 bases). The CDR3 DNA reads TGTGCCATCAGTGACGTCACAGGACCCTACGAGCAGTACTTC. It encodes CAISDVTGPYEQYF.